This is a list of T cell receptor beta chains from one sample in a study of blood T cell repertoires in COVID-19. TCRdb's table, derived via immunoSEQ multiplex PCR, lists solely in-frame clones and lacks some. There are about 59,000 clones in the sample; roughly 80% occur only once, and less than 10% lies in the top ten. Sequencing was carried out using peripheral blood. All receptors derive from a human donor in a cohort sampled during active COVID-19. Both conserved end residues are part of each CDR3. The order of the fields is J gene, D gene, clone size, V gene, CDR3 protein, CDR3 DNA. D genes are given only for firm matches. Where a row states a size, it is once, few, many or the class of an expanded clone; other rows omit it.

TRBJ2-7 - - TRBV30 CAWRRSYEQYF TGTGCCTGGAGGCGCTCCTACGAGCAGTACTTC
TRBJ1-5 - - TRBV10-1 CASSEPGGPQHF TGCGCCAGCAGTGAGCCGGGGGGGCCCCAGCATTTT
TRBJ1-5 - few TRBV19 CASLDYTGNQPQHF TGTGCCAGCCTCGATTACACAGGGAATCAGCCCCAGCATTTT
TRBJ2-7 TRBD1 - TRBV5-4 CASSSQGAHEQYF TGTGCCAGCAGTTCGCAGGGGGCCCACGAGCAGTACTTC
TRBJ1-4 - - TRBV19 CASSPYTGTNEKLFF TGTGCCAGTAGTCCCTACACAGGAACTAATGAAAAACTGTTTTTT
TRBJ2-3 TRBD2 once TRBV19 CASSIPREKVSDTQYF TGTGCCAGTAGTATACCGCGGGAGAAGGTCTCAGATACGCAGTATTTT
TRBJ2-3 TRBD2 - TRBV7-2 CASSPLKAGYKDTQYF TGTGCCAGCAGCCCTTTGAAAGCGGGGTATAAAGATACGCAGTATTTT
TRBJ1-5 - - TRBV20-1 CSASGGVYQPQHF TGCAGTGCTAGTGGGGGGGTGTATCAGCCCCAGCATTTT
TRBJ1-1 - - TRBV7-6 CASSLEARVWPMNTEAFF TGTGCCAGCAGCTTAGAAGCCAGGGTGTGGCCGATGAACACTGAAGCTTTCTTT
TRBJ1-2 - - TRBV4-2 CASSQRQSEGGYTF TGTGCCAGCAGCCAAAGACAGTCGGAGGGCGGCTACACCTTC
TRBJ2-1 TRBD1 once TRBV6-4 CASSDSGDRGRNEQFF TGTGCCAGCAGTGACTCTGGGGACAGGGGGCGAAATGAGCAGTTCTTC
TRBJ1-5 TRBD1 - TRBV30 CAWSPGQYGPQHF TGTGCCTGGAGCCCGGGACAGTATGGGCCCCAGCATTTT
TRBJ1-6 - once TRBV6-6 CASMEGSYNSPLHF TGTGCCAGCATGGAGGGGTCGTATAATTCACCCCTCCACTTT
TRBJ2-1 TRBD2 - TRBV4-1 CASSHPGLAGNEQFF TGCGCCAGCAGCCATCCCGGACTAGCGGGCAATGAGCAGTTCTTC
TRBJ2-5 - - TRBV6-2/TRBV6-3 CASSKTEETQYF TGTGCCAGCAGCAAGACAGAAGAGACCCAGTACTTC
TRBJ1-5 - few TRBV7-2 CASSLGAGNQPQHF TGTGCCAGCAGCTTAGGGGCAGGCAATCAGCCCCAGCATTTT
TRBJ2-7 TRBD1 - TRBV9 CASSVAGGQQYF TGTGCCAGCAGCGTAGCAGGGGGCCAGCAGTACTTC
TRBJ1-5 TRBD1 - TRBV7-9 CASSTQLDRGFQPQHF TGTGCCAGCAGCACTCAGTTAGACAGGGGGTTTCAGCCCCAGCATTTT
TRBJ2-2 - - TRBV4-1 CASSQVSSGSSSGELFF TGCGCCAGCAGCCAAGTTTCTTCCGGGAGTTCTTCCGGGGAGCTGTTTTTT
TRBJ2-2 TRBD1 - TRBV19 CASSMWGQIQELFF TGTGCCAGTAGTATGTGGGGACAGATACAGGAGCTGTTTTTT
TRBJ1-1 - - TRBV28 CASTSRGDAEAFF TGTGCCAGCACGTCCAGGGGTGACGCTGAAGCTTTCTTT
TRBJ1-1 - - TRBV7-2 CASSSPKGFTEAFF TGTGCCAGCAGCTCACCAAAGGGGTTTACTGAAGCTTTCTTT
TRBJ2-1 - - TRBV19 CASSSGGDRKYNEQFF TGTGCCAGTAGCTCGGGGGGGGACAGAAAATACAATGAGCAGTTCTTC
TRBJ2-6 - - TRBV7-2 CASSFGGSGANVLTF TGTGCCAGCAGCTTTGGCGGCTCTGGGGCCAACGTCCTGACTTTC
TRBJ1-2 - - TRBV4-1 CASSLPNPSDIGYTF TGCGCCAGCAGCCTCCCCAACCCTTCGGACATAGGCTACACCTTC
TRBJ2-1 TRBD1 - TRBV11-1 CASSPGGSYNEQFF TGTGCCAGCAGCCCAGGGGGCTCCTACAATGAGCAGTTCTTC
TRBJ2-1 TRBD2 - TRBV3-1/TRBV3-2 CASSQDRVTSGRNEQFF TGTGCCAGCAGCCAAGATCGGGTGACTAGCGGGAGGAATGAGCAGTTCTTC
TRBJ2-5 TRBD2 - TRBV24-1 CATSDSGRETQYF TGTGCCACCAGTGATTCCGGGAGGGAGACCCAGTACTTC
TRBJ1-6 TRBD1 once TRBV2 CASSVKQGYNSPLHF TGTGCCAGCAGCGTTAAACAGGGGTATAATTCACCCCTCCACTTT
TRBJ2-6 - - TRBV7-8 CASSLVASSGANVLTF TGTGCCAGCAGCTTAGTGGCCAGCTCTGGGGCCAACGTCCTGACTTTC
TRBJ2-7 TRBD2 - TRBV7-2 CASSLVTSGGAPSYEQYF TGTGCCAGCAGCTTAGTCACTAGCGGGGGGGCTCCTTCCTACGAGCAGTACTTC
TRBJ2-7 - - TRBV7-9 CASSLSVSYEQYF TGTGCCAGCAGCTTATCAGTCTCCTACGAGCAGTACTTC
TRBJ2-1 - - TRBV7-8 CASSSRSGFYNEQFF TGTGCCAGCAGCTCCCGGAGCGGGTTTTACAATGAGCAGTTCTTC
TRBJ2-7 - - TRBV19 CASSTAGGAYEQYF TGTGCCAGTAGTACTGCTGGAGGGGCCTACGAGCAGTACTTC
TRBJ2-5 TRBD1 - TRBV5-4 CASSLGDRQETQYF TGTGCCAGCAGCTTGGGGGACAGACAAGAGACCCAGTACTTC
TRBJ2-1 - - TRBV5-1 CASSSPRGVGYNEQFF TGCGCCAGCAGCTCTCCCAGGGGGGTAGGTTACAATGAGCAGTTCTTC
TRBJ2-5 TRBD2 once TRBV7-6 CASSLVRGLAGNQIQETQYF TGTGCCAGCAGCTTAGTTCGGGGACTAGCGGGGAACCAGATCCAAGAGACCCAGTACTTC
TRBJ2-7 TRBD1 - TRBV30 CAWSPAGQGRYEQYF TGTGCCTGGAGTCCCGCCGGACAGGGGCGCTACGAGCAGTACTTC
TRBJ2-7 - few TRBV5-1 CASSLGPPTYEQYF TGCGCCAGCAGCTTGGGCCCTCCTACCTACGAGCAGTACTTC
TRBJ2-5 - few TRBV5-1 CASSISQETQYF TGCGCCAGCAGCATCTCCCAAGAGACCCAGTACTTC
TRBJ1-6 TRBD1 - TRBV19 CASSTRTGGNSPLHF TGTGCCAGTAGTACCCGGACAGGGGGAAATTCACCCCTCCACTTT
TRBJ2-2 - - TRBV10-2 CASSRVTGELFF TGCGCCAGCAGTCGGGTTACCGGGGAGCTGTTTTTT
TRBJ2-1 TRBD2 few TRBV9 CASSDRLAGSDEQFF TGTGCCAGCAGCGATAGACTAGCGGGAAGCGATGAGCAGTTCTTC
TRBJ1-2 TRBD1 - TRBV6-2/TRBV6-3 CASSDRDYGYTF TGTGCCAGCAGTGACAGGGACTATGGCTACACCTTC
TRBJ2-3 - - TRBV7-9 CASSLGLARGGSDTQYF TGTGCCAGCAGCCTAGGGCTAGCCCGAGGGGGTTCGGATACGCAGTATTTT
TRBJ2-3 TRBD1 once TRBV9 CASSARTGGVTDTQYF TGTGCCAGCAGCGCCCGAACAGGGGGAGTAACAGATACGCAGTATTTT